The rows below give T cell receptor beta chains drawn from one sample of a study of CD8 T cells in ankylosing spondylitis. MiXCR, run by TCRdb on the 5' RACE reads, gives a single entry per CDR3 protein. The profile shows 230,000 or so distinct CDR3 sequences, around 25% of them singletons. Source material: blood, either unsorted or a sorted T cell fraction (not recorded which). These receptors came from a male donor with ankylosing spondylitis or in good health (not recorded which). The CDR3 runs from the conserved cysteine through the conserved F or W. Each record gives: CDR3 DNA, CDR3 protein, D gene, CDR3 length, clone size, J gene, V gene. D genes are given only for firm matches. A clone size is listed for some rows: how often the clone was seen (once, few, many), or a class if it is expanded.

cdr3_nt: TGCAGTGCTAGTACAGGGACCCGGCCAACAGATACGCAGTATTTT; cdr3_aa: CSASTGTRPTDTQYF; d_call: -; cdr3_length: 15; clone_size: few; j_call: TRBJ2-3; v_call: TRBV20-1
cdr3_nt: TGCAGCGTTGGTTTGCTAGCGGAGAACAACGTAGTGAATGAGCAGTTCTTC; cdr3_aa: CSVGLLAENNVVNEQFF; d_call: TRBD2; cdr3_length: 17; clone_size: many; j_call: TRBJ2-1; v_call: TRBV29-1
cdr3_nt: TGTGCCAGCAGCTTAGTACAGGCTGTGGGCGATGAGCAGTTCTTC; cdr3_aa: CASSLVQAVGDEQFF; d_call: -; cdr3_length: 15; clone_size: -; j_call: TRBJ2-1; v_call: TRBV7-2
cdr3_nt: TGTGCCACCAGTGATGTGGACAGCACAGATACGCAGTATTTT; cdr3_aa: CATSDVDSTDTQYF; d_call: -; cdr3_length: 14; clone_size: -; j_call: TRBJ2-3; v_call: TRBV24-1
cdr3_nt: TGTGCCAGCAGTTACAGTCAGGGAATGCGCTACACCTTC; cdr3_aa: CASSYSQGMRYTF; d_call: -; cdr3_length: 13; clone_size: few; j_call: TRBJ1-2; v_call: TRBV6-5
cdr3_nt: TGCAGCGTTGACTTAGGGACGGAACCGACTGAAGCTTTCTTT; cdr3_aa: CSVDLGTEPTEAFF; d_call: -; cdr3_length: 14; clone_size: many; j_call: TRBJ1-1; v_call: TRBV29-1
cdr3_nt: TGCGCCAGCAGCCAAGTGGGGCGCAGGGCCTCCGAAGCTTTCTTT; cdr3_aa: CASSQVGRRASEAFF; d_call: -; cdr3_length: 15; clone_size: -; j_call: TRBJ1-1; v_call: TRBV4-1
cdr3_nt: TGCAGCGCACAGACAGGGGGCCCAGGAGATACGCAGTATTTT; cdr3_aa: CSAQTGGPGDTQYF; d_call: TRBD1; cdr3_length: 14; clone_size: many; j_call: TRBJ2-3; v_call: TRBV29-1
cdr3_nt: TGTGCCAGCAGTGATCGGGTTACTCAAGAGACCCAGTACTTC; cdr3_aa: CASSDRVTQETQYF; d_call: -; cdr3_length: 14; clone_size: -; j_call: TRBJ2-5; v_call: TRBV6-1
cdr3_nt: TGTGCCAGCGGCCAGGGGGTGGCCACTGAAGCTTTCTTT; cdr3_aa: CASGQGVATEAFF; d_call: TRBD1; cdr3_length: 13; clone_size: once; j_call: TRBJ1-1; v_call: TRBV12-3/TRBV12-4
cdr3_nt: TGCAGTGCTACCTTAGCTAGCTCCTACAATGAGCAGTTCTTC; cdr3_aa: CSATLASSYNEQFF; d_call: -; cdr3_length: 14; clone_size: many; j_call: TRBJ2-1; v_call: TRBV20-1
cdr3_nt: TGCGCCAGCAGCGGGTACAGGGAAGGGGCGGTCTTC; cdr3_aa: CASSGYREGAVF; d_call: -; cdr3_length: 12; clone_size: many; j_call: TRBJ2-1; v_call: TRBV4-1
cdr3_nt: TGTGCCAGCAGTGGGGCGTTTAACACCGGGGAGCTGTTTTTT; cdr3_aa: CASSGAFNTGELFF; d_call: -; cdr3_length: 14; clone_size: few; j_call: TRBJ2-2; v_call: TRBV6-1
cdr3_nt: TGTGCCTGGAGTGCGGGTCCTTCCACTGAAGCTTTCTTT; cdr3_aa: CAWSAGPSTEAFF; d_call: -; cdr3_length: 13; clone_size: few; j_call: TRBJ1-1; v_call: TRBV30